This T cell receptor (beta chain) stems from a study of CD8 T cells in Susac syndrome. Whole-study findings and limits: As the study acknowledged, the number of individuals in its TCR sequencing and HLA analysis was relatively small.

Per the germline V gene, CDR1 is PRHDT and CDR2 is FYEKMQ (reference sequence). V gave up 2 bases and J gave up 7 bases, with 4 bases separating them. This CDR3 has 11 residues. Random-hexamer reverse transcription was applied to about 0.5 to 1 ug RNA. Across 54 Vbeta and 13 Jbeta, TCR beta CDR3 was amplified with immunoSEQ multiplex PCR. Using its own MiXCR run on the immunoSEQ multiplex PCR reads, TCRdb lists one record per CDR3 protein. The repertoire includes 150,000 or so distinct CDR3 sequences, approximately 94% of them detected once, and almost 0.095% sits in the top ten. For this clonotype: Its antigen remains unidentified.

In the multiple sclerosis control group, patients were treatment-naive and had stable or active relapsing-remitting disease. The sequenced material came from CD4+ T cells from PBMCs. The genes are TRBV13 and TRBJ2-3; D ambiguous. The source is a human donor with multiple sclerosis. DNA of the CDR3: TGTGCCAGCAGCTTACAGAATACGCAGTATTTT. Encoded protein: CASSLQNTQYF. Variable domain in full (rest from reference TRBV13 and TRBJ2-3): AAGVIQSPRHLIKEKRETATLKCYPIPRHDTVYWYQQGPGQDPQFLISFYEKMQSDKGSIPDRFSAQQFSDYHSELNMSSLELGDSALYFCASSLQNTQYFGPGTRLTVL.